Listed here are 21 T cell receptor beta chains from one sample, sequenced in a study of control samples from healthy donors and cancer patients. Data came from immunoSEQ multiplex PCR; TCRdb stores just in-frame clones and leaves some out. The sample yields about 51,000 clones, 80% seen once. Sequencing input: blood. The receptors were sampled from a man aged 65-85 years in good health.

The chain uses TRBV19 and TRBJ2-3; 7 nucleotides line up with TRBD1. The CDR3 is 16 residues long. V was pared by 5 bases and J by 0 bases, with 8 bases of the junction left unmatched. From germline, CDR1 is LNHDA and CDR2 SQIVND (reference sequence). The CDR3 nucleotides are TGTGCCAGTAGTGGTAGGGACAGTGGGAGCACAGATACGCAGTATTTT. Translated, it gives CASSGRDSGSTDTQYF.

V is TRBV5-1 and J is TRBJ2-7; TRBD2 aligns across 8 bases. V shed 2 bases, J shed 6 bases, and the junction held 10 bases outside the gene matches. CDR3 length: 15 amino acids. Germline V gives CDR1 SGHRS, CDR2 YFSETQ. The CDR3 bases are TGCGCCAGCAGCTTTCAACCGGGAGGGCCGGTCGAGCAGTACTTC. Amino acid sequence: CASSFQPGGPVEQYF.

J is TRBJ2-1 and V is TRBV12-5, with TRBD1 matching 11 bases. Germline CDR1 reads LGHNT; CDR2 reads FRNRAP. This CDR3 has 15 residues. Trimming took 4 bases from V and 7 from J; bases not matched to a gene: 6. The CDR3 DNA sequence: TGTGCTAGTGGTTCGCCCGGGACAGGGGGTAATGAGCAGTTCTTC. This codes for CASGSPGTGGNEQFF.

The gene calls are TRBV12-3 or TRBV12-4 and TRBJ2-1, with D unresolved. The CDR3 covers 13 residues. Trimming stripped 2 bases from V and 10 bases from J, with 12 bases between. CDR3 amino acids: CASSLTLFGEQFF. As DNA, the CDR3 is TGTGCCAGCAGTTTAACCCTTTTCGGGGAGCAGTTCTTC.

The rearrangement uses TRBV7-3 and TRBJ1-6; 7 bases fit TRBD1. From germline, CDR1 is SGHTA and CDR2 FQGTGA. This CDR3 is 14 amino acids long. V shed 3 bases and J 6 bases; nucleotides not matched to a gene: 2. CDR3 sequence reads: CASSFGTANSPLHF. In DNA form, the CDR3 reads TGTGCCAGCAGCTTCGGGACAGCTAATTCACCCCTCCACTTT.

This clone was observed a handful of times. The chain couples TRBV5-1 to TRBJ2-5; either TRBD1 or TRBD2 may supply D (5 bases each). This CDR3 comprises 14 residues. Between the trimmed V and J ends, which lost 3 bases and 1 base, there was a span of 10 bases. CDR1 and CDR2 from the germline V gene are SGHRS and YFSETQ. The DNA of the CDR3 is TGCGCCAGCAGCTCTCCGGGGACCCAAGAGACCCAGTACTTC. Translation gives CASSSPGTQETQYF.

The table lists this clone with a count of one. Distinct nucleotide sequences in the sample also encode this CDR3. This chain joins TRBV12-3 or TRBV12-4 and TRBJ1-1; D ambiguous. The CDR3 is 13 amino acids. V was cut by 2 bases and J by 1 base, with 5 bases left in between. In DNA form, the CDR3 reads TGTGCCAGCAGTTTAAGGGAGAACACTGAAGCTTTCTTT. Its translation is CASSLRENTEAFF.

As regards this clone: One end of the junction varies from germline; a read error may be responsible. V usage is TRBV6-1 and J usage is TRBJ2-7; TRBD2 matches 10 bases. This CDR3 region has 12 residues. Germline V gives CDR1 MNHNS, CDR2 SASEGT. The CDR3 loop is CASSELAGAPRF. The CDR3 nucleotides are TGTGCCAGCAGTGAACTAGCGGGAGCCCCCCGCTTC.

Of note for this clone: In this CDR3 the conserved last residue, phenylalanine or tryptophan, is missing, so a read error is likely. The DNA is omitted, as the CDR3 cannot be located on it reliably, and the CDR3 follows TCRdb's listing. This chain joins TRBV21-1 and TRBJ1-1; the D call of TRBD1 is as the table states it, not checked on the DNA. TRBV21-1 is recorded as a pseudogene. The CDR3 is 8 residues long, ends included. The CDR3 sequence: CASSSQGI.

The chain couples TRBV5-1 to TRBJ1-2, with D perhaps matching TRBD1 (5 bases). Germline lookup yields CDR1 SGHRS and CDR2 YFSETQ. Trimming removed 1 base at V and 4 bases at J, with 14 bases between. The CDR3 has 15 residues. CDR3 region: CASSLSGRSTYGYTF. The CDR3 DNA reads TGCGCCAGCAGCTTGTCAGGGCGAAGTACCTATGGCTACACCTTC.

The V and J genes are TRBV11-2 and TRBJ2-2; perhaps D is TRBD1 or TRBD2 (6 bases each). V was clipped by 4 bases and J by 5 bases, with 20 bases between them. This CDR3 has 17 residues. Germline CDR1 SGHAT, CDR2 FQNNGV. The CDR3 coding sequence is TGTGCCAGCAGCTCTAGGGGCGGGACAAAGGGGACCGGGGAGCTGTTTTTT. Translating it yields CASSSRGGTKGTGELFF.

The V and J genes are TRBV4-1 and TRBJ1-1; D remains unclear. V lost 1 base and J lost 4, with 10 bases in between. The germline gives CDR1 MGHRA, CDR2 YSYEKL. This CDR3 is 14 amino acids long. This CDR3 reads CASSQARSPTEAFF. In nucleotides, the CDR3 is TGCGCCAGCAGCCAAGCCCGGAGTCCCACTGAAGCTTTCTTT.

The chain links TRBV27 to TRBJ2-7; D not resolved. This CDR3 contains 13 residues. V lost 4 bases to trimming and J lost 0 bases, with 7 bases between them. Germline-derived CDR1 and CDR2 are MNHEY and SMNVEV (reference sequence). The CDR3 region is CASSSYTSYEQYF. CDR3 DNA: TGTGCCAGCAGTTCTTACACCTCCTACGAGCAGTACTTC.

The chain recombines TRBV7-2 with TRBJ2-5; the D is unclear. V was shortened by 1 base and J by 2 bases, with 5 bases between the two germline ends. Germline V gene data show CDR1 as SGHTA and CDR2 as FQGNSA. The CDR3 is made up of 13 amino acids. The CDR3 sequence is CASSLGVQETQYF. In nucleotides, the CDR3 is TGTGCCAGCAGCTTAGGGGTACAAGAGACCCAGTACTTC.

The chain employs TRBV3-1 (or the pseudogene TRBV3-2) and TRBJ1-2; D possibly corresponds to TRBD1 (5 bases). Germline V gene sequence: CDR1 LGHDT, CDR2 YNNKEL (reference sequence). This CDR3 is built from 17 residues. The ends were cut back, 1 base at V and 4 bases at J, with 19 bases in the middle. This CDR3 is CASSQGGRAERRYGYTF. The CDR3 nucleotides read TGTGCCAGCAGCCAAGGGGGGAGGGCAGAAAGGCGCTATGGCTACACCTTC.

In this sample, this clone turned up a few times. The rearrangement links TRBV11-2 to TRBJ2-7, with 8 bases identical to TRBD1. J was trimmed by 7 bases and V by 6 bases; bases with no gene match: 11. Germline CDR1 is SGHAT and CDR2 is FQNNGV. The CDR3 length is 14 residues. CDR3 protein: CASSTPQGAQEQYF. CDR3 nucleotides: TGTGCCAGCAGTACCCCGCAGGGGGCACAGGAGCAGTACTTC.

Only a few counts were recorded for this clone. The J gene is TRBJ2-1, the V gene TRBV7-8, with TRBD1 matching 7 bases. The CDR3 totals 13 residues. V shed 8 bases, J shed 5 bases, and the junction held 6 bases outside the gene matches. Germline V lookup: CDR1 SGHVS, CDR2 FQNEAQ. The CDR3 reads CASLTGSNNEQFF. For the CDR3, the DNA is TGTGCCAGCCTGACAGGGAGTAACAATGAGCAGTTCTTC.

The rearrangement joins TRBV10-2 to TRBJ2-1; D unresolved. Trimming took 3 bases from V and 10 from J, leaving 10 bases between them. There are 12 residues in the CDR3. Germline loops: CDR1 WSHSY, CDR2 SAAADI. The CDR3 protein is CASSDRLLEQFF. The CDR3 coding sequence is TGCGCCAGCAGTGATAGGCTCCTGGAGCAGTTCTTC.

This chain joins TRBV11-2 and TRBJ2-1; D possibly corresponds to TRBD2 (5 bases). Germline values: CDR1 SGHAT, CDR2 FQNNGV. V lost 3 bases and J lost 5, with 11 bases in between. The CDR3 has 14 residues. CDR3 sequence (DNA): TGTGCCAGCAGCTTGAGGGATTACAACAATGAGCAGTTCTTC. Translated, it gives CASSLRDYNNEQFF.

The chain carries TRBV27 and TRBJ1-1; D call uncertain. Trimming stripped 2 bases from V and 11 bases from J, with 18 bases between. The CDR3 sequence is 14 residues long. In germline, CDR1 is MNHEY, CDR2 SMNVEV (reference sequence). CDR3 residues: CASSLRARPERAFF. The CDR3 nucleotides are TGTGCCAGCAGTTTAAGGGCCCGTCCAGAGAGGGCTTTCTTT.

This clone showed up just once. The V gene is TRBV5-1, the J gene TRBJ2-3; D is possibly TRBD1 (6 bases). Germline values: CDR1 SGHRS, CDR2 YFSETQ. Trimming left V 1 base short and J 1 base short, with 28 bases between. The CDR3 sequence is 21 residues long. The CDR3 protein is CASSLSARRAIQGIRTDTQYF. In DNA form, the CDR3 reads TGCGCCAGCAGCTTGTCGGCGCGCAGGGCCATCCAGGGGATTCGCACAGATACGCAGTATTTT.